Described below is a single T cell receptor beta chain sequence and its context. Its antigen remains unidentified. Using a J-beta primer mix together with a sample-barcoded 5' primer, a second PCR was run for about 6 to 11 cycles. Paired-end reads containing CDR3 totaled no fewer than 3 million for each sample. TCRdb recomputed calls from the 5' RACE reads with MiXCR, one row per CDR3 protein. The sample lists 720,000 or so distinct CDR3 sequences, around two fifths seen once, with around 30% in the top ten. Drawn from each donor were roughly 9.4 milliliters of peripheral blood. These data come from a study of blood T cells in healthy people across ages. CDR1 is DFQATT and CDR2 is SNEGSKA in the germline V gene (reference sequence). Trimming shortened V by 5 bases and J by 0 bases, and 13 bases separated the two germline ends. The CDR3 loop spans 14 amino acids. Study observations and caveats: Since the PBMCs were unsorted, naive and antigen-experienced cells could not be conclusively compared.

This sequence originates from a man older than 75 in good health. This chain joins TRBV20-1 and TRBJ2-5; unclear D gene. What was sequenced was blood. The chain's CDR3 is CSAVQDLNQETQYF. The CDR3 bases are TGCAGTGCTGTACAAGATCTCAACCAAGAGACCCAGTACTTC.